This TCR beta chain was profiled in a study of T cell changes during pregnancy in multiple sclerosis. The V gene's germline CDR1 is SGHTS and CDR2 YDEGEE. The V end was cut by 0 bases, the J end by 0 bases, with 13 bases between. The CDR3 has 17 residues. Using immunoSEQ multiplex PCR, the repertoire was profiled, and TCRdb retains in-frame clones only, with some absent. Found here are some 120,000 clones, more than 85% of them singletons; the top ten hold about 1.6%. This sample comprised peripheral blood, obtained in the third trimester of pregnancy. This sequence joins TRBV5-8 and TRBJ1-3, with D possibly matching TRBD1 (6 bases). This receptor was taken from a female donor with multiple sclerosis, enrolled in a pregnancy study. Here the CDR3 DNA reads TGTGCCAGCAGCTTGGCCCCGACAGGTCTCTCTGGAAACACCATATATTTT. Translated, it gives CASSLAPTGLSGNTIYF.